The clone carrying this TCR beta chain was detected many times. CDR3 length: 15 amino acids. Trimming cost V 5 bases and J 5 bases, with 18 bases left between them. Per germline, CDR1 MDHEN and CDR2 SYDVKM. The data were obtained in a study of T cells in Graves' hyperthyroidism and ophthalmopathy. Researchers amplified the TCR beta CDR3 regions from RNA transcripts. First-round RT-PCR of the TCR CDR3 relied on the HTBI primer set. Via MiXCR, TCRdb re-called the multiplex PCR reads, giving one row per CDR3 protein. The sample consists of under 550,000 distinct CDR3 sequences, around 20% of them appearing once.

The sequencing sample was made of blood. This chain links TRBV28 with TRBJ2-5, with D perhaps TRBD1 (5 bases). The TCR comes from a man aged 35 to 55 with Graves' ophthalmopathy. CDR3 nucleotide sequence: TGTGCCAGCAGTCGCAGACAGACTCTTCCCGAGACCCAGTACTTC. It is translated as CASSRRQTLPETQYF.